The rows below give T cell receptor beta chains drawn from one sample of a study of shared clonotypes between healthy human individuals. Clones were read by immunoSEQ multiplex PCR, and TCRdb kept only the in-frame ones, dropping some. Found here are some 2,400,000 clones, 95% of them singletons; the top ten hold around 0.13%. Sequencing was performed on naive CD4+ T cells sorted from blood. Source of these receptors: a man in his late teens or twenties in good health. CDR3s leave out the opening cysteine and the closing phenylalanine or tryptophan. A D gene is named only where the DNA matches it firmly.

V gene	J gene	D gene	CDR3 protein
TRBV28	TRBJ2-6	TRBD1	ASSSWDRAFSGANVLT
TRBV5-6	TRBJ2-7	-	ASSFLYEQY
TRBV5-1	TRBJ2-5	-	ASRRLPVPQETQY
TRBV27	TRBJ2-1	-	ASRPGPYNEQF
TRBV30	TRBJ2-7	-	AWSTGSSYEQY
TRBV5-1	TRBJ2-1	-	ASSSQGYNEQF
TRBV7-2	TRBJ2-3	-	ASSLDRLPWQY
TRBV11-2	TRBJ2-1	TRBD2	ASSLDPAGYNEQF
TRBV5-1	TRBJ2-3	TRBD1	ASSVDRGSTDTQY
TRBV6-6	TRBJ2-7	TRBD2	ASFRTSGTYEQY
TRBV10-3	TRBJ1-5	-	AISDSGGDFWWNQPQH
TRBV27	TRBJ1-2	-	ASSKLGAYGYT
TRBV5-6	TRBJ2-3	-	ASSFYSTDTQY
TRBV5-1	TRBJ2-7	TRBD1	ASSLDRDAYEQY
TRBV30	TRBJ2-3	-	AWSTTGTDTQY
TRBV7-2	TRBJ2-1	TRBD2	ASSLDTAGGIREQF
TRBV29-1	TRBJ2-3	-	SVEGSADTQY
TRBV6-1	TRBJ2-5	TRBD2	ASTATSGGSETQY
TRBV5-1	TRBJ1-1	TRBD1	ASSPGAGQGEAF
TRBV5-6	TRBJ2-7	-	ASMVTGSYEQY
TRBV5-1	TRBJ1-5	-	ASSTEGVGQPQH
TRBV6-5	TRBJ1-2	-	ASSRGHLYGYT
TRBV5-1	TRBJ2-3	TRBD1	ASSLAGQGLDTQY
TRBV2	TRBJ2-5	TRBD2	ASRKGLAGVGETQY
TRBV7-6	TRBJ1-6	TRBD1	ASSLVTGENSPLH
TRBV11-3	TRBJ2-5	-	ASSPRDGNRETQY
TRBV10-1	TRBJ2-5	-	ASSESRPHQTQY
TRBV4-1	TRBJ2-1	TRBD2	ASSHDPSERGGLCQF
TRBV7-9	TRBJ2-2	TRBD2	ASSLHTSGDTGELF
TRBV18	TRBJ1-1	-	ASSPLTSEGEAF
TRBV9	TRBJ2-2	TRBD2	ASSVVLAENTGELF
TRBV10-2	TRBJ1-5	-	ASSDWQAHQPQH
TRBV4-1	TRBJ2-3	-	ASSQGRGPDTQY
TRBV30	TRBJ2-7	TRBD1	ASVTGGSYEQY
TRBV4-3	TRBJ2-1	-	ASSQDAVRSDEQF
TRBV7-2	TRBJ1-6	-	ASSLALRGSNNSPLH
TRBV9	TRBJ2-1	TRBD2	ASSFSGGAGNEQF
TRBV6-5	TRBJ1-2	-	ASSLGAGTYGYT